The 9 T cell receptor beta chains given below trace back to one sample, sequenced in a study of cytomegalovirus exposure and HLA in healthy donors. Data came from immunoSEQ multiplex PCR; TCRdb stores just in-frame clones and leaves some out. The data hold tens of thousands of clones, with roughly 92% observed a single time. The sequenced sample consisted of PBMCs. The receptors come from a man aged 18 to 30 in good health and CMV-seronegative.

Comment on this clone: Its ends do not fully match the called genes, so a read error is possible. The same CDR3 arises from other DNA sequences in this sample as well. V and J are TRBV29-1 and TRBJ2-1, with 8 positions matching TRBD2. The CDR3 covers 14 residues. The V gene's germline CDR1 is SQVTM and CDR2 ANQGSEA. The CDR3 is CSVLTGRARNEQFF. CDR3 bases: TGTAGCGTTCTTACCGGGAGGGCCCGGAATGAGCAGTTCTTC.

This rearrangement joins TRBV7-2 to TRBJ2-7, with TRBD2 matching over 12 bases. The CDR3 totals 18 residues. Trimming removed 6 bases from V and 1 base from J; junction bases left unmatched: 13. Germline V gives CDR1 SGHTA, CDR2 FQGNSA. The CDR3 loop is CASRLPGLAGSRSYEQYF. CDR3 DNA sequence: TGTGCCAGCAGACTACCGGGACTAGCGGGTTCTCGGTCCTACGAGCAGTACTTC.

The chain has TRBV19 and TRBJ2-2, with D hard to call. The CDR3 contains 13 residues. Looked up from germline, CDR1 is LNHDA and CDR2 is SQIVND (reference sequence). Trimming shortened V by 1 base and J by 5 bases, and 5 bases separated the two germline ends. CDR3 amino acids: CASSIAETGELFF. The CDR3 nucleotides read TGTGCCAGTAGTATAGCTGAGACCGGGGAGCTGTTTTTT. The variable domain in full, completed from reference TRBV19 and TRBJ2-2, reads DGGITQSPKYLFRKEGQNVTLSCEQNLNHDAMYWYRQDPGQGLRLIYYSQIVNDFQKGDIAEGYSVSREKKESFPLTVTSAQKNPTAFYLCASSIAETGELFFGEGSRLTVL.

The DNA for the CDR3 is TGTGCCAGCAGTGAATACTTTTTGGGCAATCAGCCCCAGCATTTT. Translation: CASSEYFLGNQPQHF. This chain uses TRBV6-1 with TRBJ1-5; D is uncertain. CDR3 length: 15 residues. Trimming cost V 2 bases and J 2 bases, with 10 bases left between them. The V gene's germline CDR1 is MNHNS and CDR2 SASEGT.

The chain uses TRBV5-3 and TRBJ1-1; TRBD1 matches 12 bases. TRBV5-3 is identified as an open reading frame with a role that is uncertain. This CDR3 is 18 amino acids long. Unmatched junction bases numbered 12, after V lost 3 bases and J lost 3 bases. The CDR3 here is CARSSNRDRGPVDTEAFF. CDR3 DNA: TGTGCCAGAAGCTCAAACCGGGACAGGGGGCCGGTAGACACTGAAGCTTTCTTT.

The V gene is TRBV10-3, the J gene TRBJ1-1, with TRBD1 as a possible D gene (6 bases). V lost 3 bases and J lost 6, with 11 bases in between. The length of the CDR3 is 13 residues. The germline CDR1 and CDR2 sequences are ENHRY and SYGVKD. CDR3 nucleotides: TGTGCCATCAGTGAAAGAGGGGGGGCTGAAGCTTTCTTT. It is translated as CAISERGGAEAFF.

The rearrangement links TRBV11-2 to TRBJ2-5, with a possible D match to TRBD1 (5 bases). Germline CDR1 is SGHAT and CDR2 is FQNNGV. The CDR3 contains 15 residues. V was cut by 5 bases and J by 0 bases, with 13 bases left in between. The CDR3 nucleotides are TGTGCCAGCAGCGCCCATTACAGGCACCAAGAGACCCAGTACTTC. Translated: CASSAHYRHQETQYF.

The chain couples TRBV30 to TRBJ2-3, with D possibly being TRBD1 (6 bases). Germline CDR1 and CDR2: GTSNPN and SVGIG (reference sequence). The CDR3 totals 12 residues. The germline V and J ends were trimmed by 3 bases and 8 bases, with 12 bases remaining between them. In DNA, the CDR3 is TGTGCCTGGAGCTCAGGGGATTCTACGCAGTATTTT. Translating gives CAWSSGDSTQYF.

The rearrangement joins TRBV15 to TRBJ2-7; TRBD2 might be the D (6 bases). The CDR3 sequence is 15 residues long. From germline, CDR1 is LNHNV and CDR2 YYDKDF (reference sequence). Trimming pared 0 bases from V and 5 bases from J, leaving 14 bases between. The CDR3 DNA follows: TGTGCCACCAGCAGAGATAGAGGAGGGACCCACGAGCAGTACTTC. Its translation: CATSRDRGGTHEQYF.